This passage covers 16 T cell receptor beta chains from one sample sequenced in a study of blood T cell repertoires in COVID-19. The method was immunoSEQ multiplex PCR; TCRdb's version includes in-frame clones alone and lacks a portion of them. The top ten hold less than 5.5% of the sample, which has 150,000 to 200,000 clones, roughly 91% seen once. The sequenced sample was peripheral blood. All receptors derive from a human donor in a cohort sampled during active COVID-19.

The rearrangement joins TRBV10-2 to TRBJ1-5, with a possible D match to TRBD1 (5 bases). In germline, CDR1 is WSHSY, CDR2 SAAADI. This CDR3 has 15 residues. V was shortened by 0 bases and J by 11 bases, with 17 bases between the two germline ends. CDR3 loop: CASSESGGGVRSQHF. The DNA of the CDR3 is TGCGCCAGCAGTGAGTCAGGCGGGGGAGTAAGGTCCCAGCATTTT.

This clone has more than one count but fewer than ten. The chain recombines TRBV19 with TRBJ2-1; TRBD2 agrees at 8 bases. Looked up from germline, CDR1 is LNHDA and CDR2 is SQIVND (reference sequence). The CDR3 spans 14 residues. The J segment lost 7 bases and the V segment lost 7 bases, leaving 9 bases of the junction unmatched. CDR3 sequence: CASTPGGLGNEQFF. The CDR3 DNA reads as TGTGCCAGTACCCCGGGGGGGTTAGGGAATGAGCAGTTCTTC.

As concerns this clone: This CDR3 is also generated by other DNA sequences in the sample. The chain uses TRBV12-3 or TRBV12-4 and TRBJ1-2; TRBD1 aligns across 7 bases. J was trimmed by 2 bases and V by 5 bases; bases with no gene match: 2. CDR3 length equals 13 residues. For the CDR3, the DNA is TGTGCCAGCAGTAAACAGGGGAACTATGGCTACACCTTC. This translates into CASSKQGNYGYTF.

The V gene is TRBV6-4, the J gene TRBJ1-5; no definite D call. V shed 4 bases and J shed 5 bases, with 9 bases lying between them. Germline assignment: CDR1 MRHNA and CDR2 SNTAGT. This CDR3 has 13 residues. The CDR3 DNA follows: TGTGCCAGCAGTGCGGAGGAAGATCAGCCCCAGCATTTT. Amino acids: CASSAEEDQPQHF.

This chain connects TRBV7-9 to TRBJ1-5; D is undetermined. V dropped 6 bases and J dropped 6 bases, with 15 bases sitting between them. CDR1 and CDR2 (germline): SEHNR, FQNEAQ (reference sequence). The CDR3 is 14 amino acids. This CDR3 reads CASSRTGLSQPQHF. DNA for the CDR3: TGTGCCAGCAGTCGGACGGGATTGAGTCAGCCCCAGCATTTT.

This clone was recorded once. The chain carries TRBV11-2 and TRBJ2-6; maybe TRBD2 (5 bases). Germline V CDR1 and CDR2: SGHAT, FQNNGV. The CDR3 covers 16 residues. With 7 bases removed from V and 0 bases from J, the gap between germline ends came to 13 bases. CDR3 in amino acids: CASNPGLLSGANVLTF. Here the CDR3 DNA reads TGTGCCAGCAACCCCGGACTGCTCTCTGGGGCCAACGTCCTGACTTTC.

This chain uses TRBV5-6 with TRBJ2-3; no definite D call. Germline assignment: CDR1 SGHDT and CDR2 YYEEEE. The ends were cut back, 2 bases at V and 3 bases at J, with 10 bases in the middle. The CDR3 is 14 amino acids. For the CDR3, the DNA is TGTGCCAGCAGCTTAAGCCGCAGGACAGATACGCAGTATTTT. Protein product: CASSLSRRTDTQYF.

This clone was found once. The chain links TRBV7-8 to TRBJ2-3, with D tentatively TRBD2 (7 bases). The germline gives CDR1 SGHVS, CDR2 FQNEAQ. CDR3 length equals 16 residues. The germline V and J ends were trimmed by 1 base and 2 bases, with 13 bases remaining between them. The CDR3 loop reads CASSLVGGGATDTQYF. As DNA, the CDR3 is TGTGCCAGCAGCTTAGTTGGTGGGGGGGCCACAGATACGCAGTATTTT.

V gene TRBV6-5 combines with J gene TRBJ2-7, with TRBD1 matching 7 bases. The CDR3 spans 14 residues. The V segment lost 6 bases and the J segment 3 bases; nucleotides outside the gene matches: 8. The germline CDR1 and CDR2 sequences are MNHEY and SVGAGI. The CDR3 nucleotides are TGTGCCAGCAGCCGGGCGGCAGGGGGCTACGAGCAGTACTTC. The encoded protein is CASSRAAGGYEQYF.

The chain uses TRBV15 and TRBJ1-1, with unresolved D. V was trimmed by 0 bases and J by 1 base, leaving 9 bases between them. Per germline, CDR1 LNHNV and CDR2 YYDKDF (reference sequence). The CDR3 sequence is 15 residues long. The CDR3 spells CATSRELRQNTEAFF. In nucleotides, the CDR3 is TGTGCCACCAGCAGAGAACTGCGACAGAACACTGAAGCTTTCTTT.

This chain connects TRBV30 to TRBJ1-4; D is undetermined. Between the trimmed V and J ends, which lost 3 bases and 0 bases, there was a span of 17 bases. The germline V gene has CDR1 GTSNPN and CDR2 SVGIG (reference sequence). This CDR3 contains 17 residues. CDR3 residues: CAWRPFGVPTTNEKLFF. CDR3 coding DNA: TGTGCCTGGAGACCCTTCGGGGTCCCTACAACTAATGAAAAACTGTTTTTT.

The V call is TRBV6-5, the J call TRBJ1-6; no reliable D call. The CDR3 consists of 15 residues. Per germline, CDR1 MNHEY and CDR2 SVGAGI. V lost 7 bases to trimming and J lost 4 bases, with 14 bases between them. CDR3 nucleotide sequence: TGTGCCAGCAAAAGAGGTTCGGCATATAATTCACCCCTCCACTTT. It codes for CASKRGSAYNSPLHF.

The gene calls are TRBV6-5 and TRBJ2-5; 8 bases are a match to TRBD1. CDR3 length: 14 residues. Germline V gene sequence: CDR1 MNHEY, CDR2 SVGAGI. Losses at the gene ends were 6 bases for V and 5 bases for J; bases not matched to a gene: 8. This CDR3 is CASRRDRTGETQYF. CDR3 DNA sequence: TGTGCCAGCAGGCGGGACAGGACGGGGGAGACCCAGTACTTC.

V is TRBV24-1 and J is TRBJ2-1; D not resolved. The CDR3 has 12 amino acids. V lost 4 bases to trimming and J lost 5 bases, with 5 bases between them. Germline V gene data show CDR1 as KGHDR and CDR2 as SFDVKD. As DNA, the CDR3 is TGTGCCACCAGTGACAGGAACAATGAGCAGTTCTTC. As protein: CATSDRNNEQFF.

This chain connects TRBV27 to TRBJ2-2; 12 bases fit TRBD2. V trimming: 4 bases; J trimming: 8 bases; junction bases outside the gene matches: 14. CDR1 MNHEY and CDR2 SMNVEV come from the germline V gene (reference sequence). CDR3 length: 18 amino acids. The CDR3 loop reads CASSSESGTSGPSGELFF. CDR3 DNA sequence: TGTGCCAGCAGTTCCGAATCCGGGACTAGCGGGCCGAGTGGGGAGCTGTTTTTT.

The V call is TRBV9, the J call TRBJ2-3, with D possibly matching TRBD1 (5 bases). The CDR3 extends over 14 amino acids. Germline loops: CDR1 SGDLS, CDR2 YYNGEE. The V end was cut by 4 bases, the J end by 2 bases, with 11 bases between. CDR3 DNA sequence: TGTGCCAGCAGCTACCTAGGGGCCACAGATACGCAGTATTTT. Translating it yields CASSYLGATDTQYF.